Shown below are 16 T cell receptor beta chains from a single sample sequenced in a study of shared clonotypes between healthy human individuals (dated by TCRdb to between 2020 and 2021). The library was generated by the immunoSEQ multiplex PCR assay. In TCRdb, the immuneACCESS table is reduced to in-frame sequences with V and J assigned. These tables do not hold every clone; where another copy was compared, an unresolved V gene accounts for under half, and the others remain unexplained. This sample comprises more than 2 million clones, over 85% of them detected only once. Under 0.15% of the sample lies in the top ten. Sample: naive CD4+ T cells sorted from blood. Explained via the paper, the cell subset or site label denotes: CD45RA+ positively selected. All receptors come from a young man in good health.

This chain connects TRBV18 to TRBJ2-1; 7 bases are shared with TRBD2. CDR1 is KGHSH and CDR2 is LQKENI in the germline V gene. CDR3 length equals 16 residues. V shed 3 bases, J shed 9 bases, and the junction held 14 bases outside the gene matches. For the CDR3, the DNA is TGTGCCAGCTCACCCTTAGGGGCTAGCGGCAAAGGTGAGCAGTTCTTC. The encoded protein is CASSPLGASGKGEQFF.

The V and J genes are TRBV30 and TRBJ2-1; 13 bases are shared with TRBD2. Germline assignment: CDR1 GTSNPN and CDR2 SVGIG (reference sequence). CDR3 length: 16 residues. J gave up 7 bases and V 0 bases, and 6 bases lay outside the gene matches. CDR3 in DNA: TGTGCCTGGAGTGTACTCTCGGGACTAGCGGGAAATGAGCAGTTCTTC. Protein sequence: CAWSVLSGLAGNEQFF.

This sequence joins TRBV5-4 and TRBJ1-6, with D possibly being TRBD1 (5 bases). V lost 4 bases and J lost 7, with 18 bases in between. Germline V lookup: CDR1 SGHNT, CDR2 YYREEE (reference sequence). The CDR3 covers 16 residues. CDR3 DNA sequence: TGTGCCAGCAGCCCCACAGGCGGGTCTTCGAATTCACCCCTCCACTTT. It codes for CASSPTGGSSNSPLHF.

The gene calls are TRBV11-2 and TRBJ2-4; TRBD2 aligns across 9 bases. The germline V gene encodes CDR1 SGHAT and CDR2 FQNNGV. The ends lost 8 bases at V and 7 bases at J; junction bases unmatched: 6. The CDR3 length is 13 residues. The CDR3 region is CASSLAGANIQYF. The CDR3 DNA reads TGTGCCAGCTCTTTAGCGGGAGCGAACATTCAGTACTTC.

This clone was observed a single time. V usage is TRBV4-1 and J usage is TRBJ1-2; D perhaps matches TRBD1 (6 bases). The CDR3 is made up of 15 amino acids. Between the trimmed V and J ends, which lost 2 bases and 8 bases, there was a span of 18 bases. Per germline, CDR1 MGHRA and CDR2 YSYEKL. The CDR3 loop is CASSQTGIGSEGYTF. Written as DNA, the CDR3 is TGCGCCAGCAGCCAAACAGGGATCGGTTCTGAGGGCTACACCTTC.

CDR3 coding DNA: TGTGCCAGCAGTTACTCGAAGAGATTTTCCTACGAGCAGTACTTC. Protein: CASSYSKRFSYEQYF. V and J are TRBV6-5 and TRBJ2-7, with D hard to call. The length of the CDR3 is 15 residues. Between the trimmed V and J ends, which lost 0 bases and 1 base, there was a span of 10 bases. Germline assignment: CDR1 MNHEY and CDR2 SVGAGI.

This CDR3 is CASTGAQANSNYGYTF. In DNA, the CDR3 is TGTGCCAGCACCGGAGCCCAGGCGAACTCTAACTATGGCTACACCTTC. The rearrangement joins TRBV28 to TRBJ1-2; D gene unclear. V lost 7 bases, J lost 0 bases, and 18 bases lay in between. The germline CDR1 and CDR2 sequences are MDHEN and SYDVKM. The CDR3 loop spans 16 amino acids.

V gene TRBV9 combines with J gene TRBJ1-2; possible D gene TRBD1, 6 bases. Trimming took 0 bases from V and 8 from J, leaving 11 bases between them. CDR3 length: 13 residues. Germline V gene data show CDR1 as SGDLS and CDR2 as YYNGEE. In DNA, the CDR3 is TGTGCCAGCAGCGTAGATACAGGGCGCGGCTACACCTTC. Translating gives CASSVDTGRGYTF.

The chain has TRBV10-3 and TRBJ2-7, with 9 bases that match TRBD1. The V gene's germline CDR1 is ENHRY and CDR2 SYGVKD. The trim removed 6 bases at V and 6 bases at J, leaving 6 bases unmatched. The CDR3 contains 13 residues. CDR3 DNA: TGTGCCATCAGCACCGGGACAGGGATCGAGCAGTACTTC. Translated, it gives CAISTGTGIEQYF.

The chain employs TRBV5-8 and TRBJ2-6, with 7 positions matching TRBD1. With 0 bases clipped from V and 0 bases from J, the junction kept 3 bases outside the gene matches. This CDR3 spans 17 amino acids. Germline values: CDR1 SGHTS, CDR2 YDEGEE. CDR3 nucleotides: TGTGCCAGCAGCTTGGTAGGGGGCGCCTCTGGGGCCAACGTCCTGACTTTC. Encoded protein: CASSLVGGASGANVLTF.

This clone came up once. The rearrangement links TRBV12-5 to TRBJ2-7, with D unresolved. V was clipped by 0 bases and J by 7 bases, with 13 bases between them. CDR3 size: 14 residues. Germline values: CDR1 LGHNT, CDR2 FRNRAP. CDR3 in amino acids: CASGLVPVYWEQYF. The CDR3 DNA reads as TGTGCTAGTGGTTTGGTCCCGGTCTATTGGGAGCAGTACTTC.

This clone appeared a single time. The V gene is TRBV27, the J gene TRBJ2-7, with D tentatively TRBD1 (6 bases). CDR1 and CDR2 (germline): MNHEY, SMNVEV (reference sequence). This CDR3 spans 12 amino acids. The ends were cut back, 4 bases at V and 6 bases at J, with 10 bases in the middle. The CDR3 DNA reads TGTGCCAGCAGTTCCCAGGGGCCCGAGCAGTACTTC. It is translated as CASSSQGPEQYF.

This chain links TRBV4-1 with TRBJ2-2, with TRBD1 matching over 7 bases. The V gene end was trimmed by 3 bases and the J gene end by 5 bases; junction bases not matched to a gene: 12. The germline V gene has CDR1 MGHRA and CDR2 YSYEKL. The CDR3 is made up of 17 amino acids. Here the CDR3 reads CASSQVEGGKGTGELFF. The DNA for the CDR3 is TGCGCCAGCAGCCAGGTTGAAGGGGGCAAGGGGACCGGGGAGCTGTTTTTT.

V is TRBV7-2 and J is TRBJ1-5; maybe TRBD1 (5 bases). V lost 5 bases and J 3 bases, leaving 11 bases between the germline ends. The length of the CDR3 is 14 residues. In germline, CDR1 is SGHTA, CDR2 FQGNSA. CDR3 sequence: CASSLGTINQPQHF. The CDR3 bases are TGTGCCAGCAGCCTAGGGACGATCAATCAGCCCCAGCATTTT.

The CDR3 spells CASSLGGLALYNEQFF. In DNA, the CDR3 is TGTGCCAGCAGCTTAGGTGGACTAGCCCTCTACAATGAGCAGTTCTTC. The chain is built from TRBV13 and TRBJ2-1, with 8 positions matching TRBD2. Losses at the gene ends were 0 bases for V and 3 bases for J; bases not matched to a gene: 4. Per the germline V gene, CDR1 is PRHDT and CDR2 is FYEKMQ (reference sequence). The CDR3 contains 16 residues.

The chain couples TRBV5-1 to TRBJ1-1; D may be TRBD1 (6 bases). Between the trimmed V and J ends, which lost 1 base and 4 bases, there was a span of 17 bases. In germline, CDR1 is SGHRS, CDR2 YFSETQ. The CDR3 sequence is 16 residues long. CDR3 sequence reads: CASSLSPATGGTEAFF. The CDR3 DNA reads TGCGCCAGCAGCTTGAGTCCGGCGACAGGAGGCACTGAAGCTTTCTTT. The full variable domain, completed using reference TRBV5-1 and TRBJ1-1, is KAGVTQTPRYLIKTRGQQVTLSCSPISGHRSVSWYQQTPGQGLQFLFEYFSETQRNKGNFPGRFSGRQFSNSRSEMNVSTLELGDSALYLCASSLSPATGGTEAFFGQGTRLTVV.